A single sample gave rise to the 11 T cell receptor beta chains below, sequenced in a study of blood T cell repertoires in COVID-19. Clones were read by immunoSEQ multiplex PCR, and TCRdb kept only the in-frame ones, dropping some. This repertoire shows hundreds of thousands of clones, more than 80% found once; its top ten account for over 1.1%. Material for sequencing was peripheral blood. The receptors were sampled from a young woman with active or convalescent COVID-19.

V gene TRBV27 combines with J gene TRBJ1-5, with D possibly matching TRBD1 (5 bases). Germline V gene sequence: CDR1 MNHEY, CDR2 SMNVEV (reference sequence). There are 16 residues in the CDR3. V was shortened by 4 bases and J by 7 bases, with 20 bases between the two germline ends. The CDR3 here is CASSSRGIGLRQPQHF. The DNA for the CDR3 is TGTGCCAGCAGTTCTAGGGGAATCGGGTTGCGGCAGCCCCAGCATTTT.

This clone was seen more than once but under ten times. The chain joins TRBV4-2 to TRBJ1-1; tentative D call: TRBD1 (5 bases). Between the trimmed V and J ends, which lost 5 bases and 7 bases, there was a span of 8 bases. The CDR3 is 11 residues long. Per germline, CDR1 LGHNA and CDR2 YNFKEQ. Here the CDR3 DNA reads TGTGCCAGCAGCGCGGGGGTTGAAGCTTTCTTT. Amino acid sequence: CASSAGVEAFF.

This chain connects TRBV30 to TRBJ1-1; D is possibly TRBD1 (6 bases). This CDR3 is built from 13 residues. Trimming stripped 5 bases from V and 1 base from J, with 11 bases between. CDR1 is GTSNPN and CDR2 is SVGIG in the germline V gene (reference sequence). The CDR3 reads CAWGGHQNTEAFF. For the CDR3, the DNA is TGTGCCTGGGGGGGACACCAGAACACTGAAGCTTTCTTT.

The CDR3 here is CASSREGTNTGELFF. The CDR3 coding sequence is TGTGCCAGCAGTCGGGAGGGGACGAACACCGGGGAGCTGTTTTTT. The chain uses TRBV6-2 or TRBV6-3 and TRBJ2-2; 8 bases are shared with TRBD2. The germline V gene encodes CDR1 MNHEY and CDR2 SVGEGT. This CDR3 contains 15 residues. Germline trimming cut 5 bases from V and 0 bases from J; bases unmatched to any gene: 2.

In its sample, this clone was seen a few times. This chain joins TRBV2 and TRBJ1-1, with D maybe TRBD1 (5 bases). CDR3 length: 15 amino acids. The V end lost 6 bases, the J end lost 10 bases, and 24 bases lay between the germline ends. Germline CDR1 and CDR2: SNHLY and FYNNEI. Here the CDR3 reads CASRPYTVEGLGAFF. Here the CDR3 DNA reads TGTGCCAGCAGACCATACACAGTGGAGGGGCTGGGAGCTTTCTTT.

V and J are TRBV11-2 and TRBJ2-7; D is possibly TRBD2 (5 bases). This CDR3 comprises 15 residues. Trimming stripped 1 base from V and 2 bases from J, with 12 bases between. Germline V gives CDR1 SGHAT, CDR2 FQNNGV. The CDR3 nucleotides are TGTGCCAGCAGCTTAGTAAGCGAGGGAGCCTACGAGCAGTACTTC. Its protein is CASSLVSEGAYEQYF. The full variable domain, rest sourced from reference TRBV11-2 and TRBJ2-7, is EAGVAQSPRYKIIEKRQSVAFWCNPISGHATLYWYQQILGQGPKLLIQFQNNGVVDDSQLPKDRFSAERLKGVDSTLKIQPAKLEDSAVYLCASSLVSEGAYEQYFGPGTRLTVT.

V usage is TRBV7-9 and J usage is TRBJ2-7; unclear D gene. The CDR3 runs 14 residues. Germline V gene lookup returns CDR1 SEHNR and CDR2 FQNEAQ (reference sequence). Trimming shortened V by 1 base and J by 1 base, and 8 bases separated the two germline ends. CDR3 in amino acids: CASSLVPASYEQYF. In nucleotides, the CDR3 is TGTGCCAGCAGCTTAGTCCCCGCGTCCTACGAGCAGTACTTC.

The J gene is TRBJ2-1, the V gene TRBV10-2; TRBD2 aligns across 16 bases. V lost 6 bases, J lost 15 bases, and 14 bases stayed unmatched. The CDR3 extends over 16 amino acids. CDR1 is WSHSY, CDR2 SAAADI, per germline. CDR3 amino acids: CASRDPGLAGGPDLFF. Written as DNA, the CDR3 is TGCGCCAGCAGAGACCCGGGACTAGCGGGGGGGCCCGATCTGTTCTTC.

The CDR3 is CASSYSGTGEKTIYF. The CDR3 coding sequence is TGTGCCAGCAGTTACTCCGGGACAGGGGAAAAAACCATATATTTT. The V gene is TRBV6-5, the J gene TRBJ1-3, with 10 bases lining up with TRBD1. This CDR3 spans 15 amino acids. With 0 bases clipped from V and 10 bases from J, the junction kept 6 bases outside the gene matches. Germline V gene data show CDR1 as MNHEY and CDR2 as SVGAGI.

V is TRBV7-9 and J is TRBJ1-1, with unresolved D. With 3 bases removed from V and 7 bases from J, the gap between germline ends came to 9 bases. Germline CDR1 reads SEHNR; CDR2 reads FQNEAQ (reference sequence). The CDR3 totals 12 residues. The CDR3 region has the DNA TGTGCCAGCAGCTTTTTGAGTCGTGAAGCTTTCTTT. Amino acids: CASSFLSREAFF. The whole variable domain, filled in from reference TRBV7-9 and TRBJ1-1, reads DTGVSQNPRHKITKRGQNVTFRCDPISEHNRLYWYRQTLGQGPEFLTYFQNEAQLEKSRLLSDRFSAERPKGSFSTLEIQRTEQGDSAMYLCASSFLSREAFFGQGTRLTVV.

The rearrangement joins TRBV25-1 to TRBJ2-1; D is unclear. The CDR3 contains 12 residues. The germline V gene has CDR1 MGHDK and CDR2 SYGVNS. V dropped 8 bases and J dropped 7 bases, with 12 bases sitting between them. In DNA, the CDR3 is TGTGCCAGCTCACGCGAGTGGAATGAGCAGTTCTTC. It specifies CASSREWNEQFF.